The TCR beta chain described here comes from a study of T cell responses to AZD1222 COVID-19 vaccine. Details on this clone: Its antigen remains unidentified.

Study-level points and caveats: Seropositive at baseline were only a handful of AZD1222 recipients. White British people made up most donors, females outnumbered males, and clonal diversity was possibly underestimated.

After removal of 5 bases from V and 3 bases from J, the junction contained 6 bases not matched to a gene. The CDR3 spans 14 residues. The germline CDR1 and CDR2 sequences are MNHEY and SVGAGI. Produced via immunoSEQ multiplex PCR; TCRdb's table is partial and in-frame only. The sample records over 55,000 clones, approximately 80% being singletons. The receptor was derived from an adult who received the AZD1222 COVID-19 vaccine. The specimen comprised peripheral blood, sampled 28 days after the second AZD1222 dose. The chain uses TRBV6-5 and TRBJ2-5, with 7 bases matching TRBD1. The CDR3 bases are TGTGCCAGCAGTCAGGGGACAGCCGAAGAGACCCAGTACTTC. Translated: CASSQGTAEETQYF.